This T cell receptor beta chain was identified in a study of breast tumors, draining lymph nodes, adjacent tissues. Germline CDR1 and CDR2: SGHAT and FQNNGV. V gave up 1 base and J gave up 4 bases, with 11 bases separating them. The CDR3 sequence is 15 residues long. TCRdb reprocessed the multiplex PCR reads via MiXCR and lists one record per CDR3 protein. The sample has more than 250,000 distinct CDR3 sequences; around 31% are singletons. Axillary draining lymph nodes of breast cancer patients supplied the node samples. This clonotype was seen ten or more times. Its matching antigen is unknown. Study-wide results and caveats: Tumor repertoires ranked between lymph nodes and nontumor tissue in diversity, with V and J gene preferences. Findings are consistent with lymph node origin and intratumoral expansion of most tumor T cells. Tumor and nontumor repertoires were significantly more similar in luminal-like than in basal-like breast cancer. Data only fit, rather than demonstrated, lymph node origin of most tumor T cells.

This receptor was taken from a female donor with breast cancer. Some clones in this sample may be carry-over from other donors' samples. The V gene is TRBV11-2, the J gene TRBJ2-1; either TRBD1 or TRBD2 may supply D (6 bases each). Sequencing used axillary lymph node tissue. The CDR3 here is CASSLGGTQYNEQFF. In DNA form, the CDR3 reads TGTGCCAGCAGCTTAGGCGGGACACAGTACAATGAGCAGTTCTTC.